This record concerns one T cell receptor (beta chain) sequence. Its antigen is currently not known. No quality values exist for individual bases; no much larger clone is one base distant. This specimen comes from a study of cytomegalovirus exposure and HLA in healthy donors (TCRdb year 2017). Regarding the research as a whole: An earlier analysis of roughly 500 of the donors reported roughly 270 Gb of sequence data and more than 90 million unique TCR beta sequences from some 180 million T cells. Every repertoire in the discovery cohort had been generated on one and the same sequencing platform. To study patterns of TCR occurrence, a later analysis re-analyzed previously published TCR beta repertoires from hundreds of donors and added high-resolution HLA genotyping. A later genetic analysis used genome-wide SNP genotypes for about three fifths of the 666 donors, treating that subset as a discovery cohort. The study aimed to test whether signatures of past pathogen exposure could be identified by cataloging public T cell receptors. Typing coverage differed by locus: A, B, C, DRB1 and DQB1 were typed in roughly 620-640 donors, DQA1 in approximately 520, DPA1 in 600 to 610, and DPB1 in approximately 450. Rather than drawing on any new phenotypic data, the later analysis identified candidate immune exposures from TCR beta sequences and the way those sequences occurred across donors. To predict cytomegalovirus infection status, the study combined high-throughput TCR immunosequencing, statistical association of individual TCRs with disease status, and machine learning. Donor age, sex, ethnicity and CMV serostatus were compiled together with the repertoire data. Class I and class II HLA loci were covered by the typing at four-digit resolution. Among around 400 genotyped donors of the cohort, an average of approximately 200,000 unique TCR beta nucleotide sequences was sequenced per donor, of which approximately 19% were non-productive. In an earlier analysis of 587 of the donors, high-throughput TCR beta sequencing was used to judge whether each TCR beta V gene segment behaved as functional or pseudogenic. Approximately 310 gigabases of sequencing data and 91 million or so unique TCR sequences made up an early release that covered fewer than 650 HLA-typed donors. A separate validation cohort of roughly 120 different subjects was used in addition to the 666-subject first cohort. A handful of DR-DQ haplotypes were treated as single units for association and clustering because of strong linkage in the cohort. Of the 300 to 450 genotyped donors, roughly 85% fell in the genetic ancestry cluster associated with self-reported Caucasian donors. The T cell repertoires of some 670 subjects were profiled by immunosequencing and related to cytomegalovirus serostatus.

Library preparation used the immunoSEQ multiplex PCR assay. The multiplex PCR relied on a mix of 60 forward primers for TCR Vbeta segments and 13 reverse primers for TCR Jbeta segments. The CDR3 region of rearranged TCR beta genes was amplified from genomic DNA by a multiplex PCR assay. Amplified TCR beta libraries were sequenced as 87-base-pair reads on the Illumina HiSeq System. As for how the authors treated the data: In a later analysis, about 80 million unique TCR beta chains were counted across the roughly 610 repertoires, and approximately 11 million of these chains were shared by at least two donors. A nearest-neighbor algorithm error-corrected the raw reads and collapsed the reads into unique sequences, merging closely related sequences to remove PCR and sequencing errors. CDR3 sequences were aligned to IMGT reference sequences to assign V, D and J gene segments. For a sequence to be retained, at least a six-nucleotide match to both a V gene segment and a J gene segment was required. A rearrangement counted as productive if the CDR3 had no stop codons and remained in frame with V and J, and every other rearrangement counted as non-productive. CDR3 was defined according to IMGT convention as the region running from the second conserved V-encoded cysteine to the conserved J-encoded phenylalanine. The earlier analysis of about 610 of the donors excluded sequences that lacked an unambiguous match to a single V gene segment. In an earlier analysis of almost 600 of the donors, a V segment was called functional when productive rearrangements were above 56.7%, and segregating when the standard deviation between donors exceeded 5%. A statistical classification framework was built to diagnose cytomegalovirus status from the catalog of TCR beta chain sequences. In a later analysis, TCR nucleotide sequences were compared against IMGT/GENE-DB human TR gene sequences so that V and J genes could be assigned. In a later analysis, CDR3 sequences and most-parsimonious VDJ recombination scenarios were assigned using the TCRdist pipeline. In a later analysis, each TCR beta chain was defined by its CDR3 amino acid sequence together with its V-gene family, and reads lacking a unique V-gene family were excluded. A later analysis removed several hundred highly shared, low-generation-probability nucleotide sequences to deal with suspected cross-contamination and a sequencing artifact. In a later analysis, a clonal expansion index for each public chain was calculated from normalized within-repertoire ranks of inferred template counts. Generation probabilities in a later analysis came from a VDJ recombination model fitted to out-of-frame rearrangements, and those results were checked against IGoR. A later analysis scored TCR-TCR, TCR-HLA and TCR-CMV co-occurrence with hypergeometric tests, applying a repertoire-size bias correction to TCR pairs. A later analysis estimated false discovery rates by permuting HLA or CMV assignments 20 times. In a later analysis, co-occurring TCRs were grouped using DBSCAN, and TCRdist sequence similarity was added for clustering within HLA-allele-positive subsets. Repertoires with fewer than 30,000 or more than 120,000 public chains were left out of co-occurrence clustering, as were about 5 repertoires with anomalous nucleotide sharing. TCRdb provides this immuneACCESS table in a form limited to in-frame rearrangements. Some clones are lacking; in checked studies, under half of them reflect an unresolved V gene, and why the rest are absent is not known. That table supplies the V and J calls and clone size; D and trimming were determined from the DNA. The sample yields about 180,000 clones; around 80% were counted once. The biggest ten clones account for about 1.4% of the sample.

The cohort comprised approximately 700 healthy bone marrow donors. Cohort members were all nominally healthy when sampled, although unrecorded immune exposures were likely present. The donor was CMV seropositive and belonged to the group of 250 to 350 seropositive cohort members. A peripheral blood sample was collected from each donor, and TCR beta sequencing was performed on peripheral blood mononuclear cells. Genomic DNA extraction from the blood cell samples was performed with the Qiagen DNeasy Blood Extraction Kit. Broad study findings and their caveats: An earlier analysis of some 590 of the donors showed that most TCR beta V segments appeared in productive rearrangements either about 87% or about 30% of the time, which broadly matched IMGT annotations. Most TCR sequences were seen in very few donors, while some public TCRs were found in many individuals. Assigning TCR associations to individual alleles was difficult when HLA alleles, especially DR and DQ, strongly co-occurred. The only immune exposure information available for the cohort was CMV serostatus. According to a later analysis, TCR association rates differed among HLA loci, with DRB1 alleles showing the most associated TCRs and HLA-C alleles showing the fewest. In vitro tests confirmed that a few of the cytomegalovirus-associated TCR beta chains recognize cytomegalovirus antigens. In a later analysis, several top co-occurrence clusters were reported to appear linked to parvovirus B19, influenza, CMV and Epstein-Barr virus. In a later analysis, HLA-associated TCR beta chains showed more clonal expansion and lower generation probabilities than non-associated chains that were equally common. Compared with the approximately 700-donor mean, donors in an Asian-associated ancestry cluster had fewer N-insertions in productive TCRs, according to a later genetic analysis. In this cohort, only TCR beta chains were sequenced, and detectable features were limited by the absence of alpha or paired-chain data. A cluster of highly shared sequence variants was judged likely to represent a technical artifact of the sequencing pipeline. A later analysis associated some 17,000 TCR beta sequences with specific HLA alleles at a false discovery rate of 0.05. A total of about 150 TCR beta chains were listed by the study as associated with cytomegalovirus. Because HLA typing was unavailable for some donors at each locus, only the typed subset was used in association tests. A later analysis found that most CMV-associated TCR beta chains appeared HLA-restricted, with HLA associations seemingly driven largely by CMV exposure. A further reported finding was that TCR beta sequences accurately predicted the HLA-A and HLA-B alleles for most subjects in the first cohort. An association between a missense DCLRE1C variant and V-gene and J-gene trimming of TCR beta chains was found in a later genetic analysis and replicated in an independent cohort. Correlated functional status among segregating V segments might be attributable to linkage disequilibrium, but an unknown experimental factor could not be ruled out. The classifier was reported to diagnose cytomegalovirus status with high specificity and sensitivity in both the original and validation cohorts. Roughly uniform sequencing depth across donors was assumed in presence/absence analyses, although this assumption may not hold. Fewer than 20 rarely observed V segments, including chromosome 9 orphons, were excluded from the earlier analysis of almost 600 of the donors because counts were too low. The authors suggested that the approach could potentially be generalized to other disease states and immunological phenotypes. Some IMGT-functional V segments, including TRBV6-2 and TRBV6-3, could not be told apart with the 87-base-pair reads, so those segments were excluded.

Trimming removed 7 bases from V and 4 bases from J; the gene matches leave 8 bases unexplained. Per the germline V gene (reference sequence), MNHNY is the CDR1 and SVGAGI is the CDR2. Counted from cysteine to phenylalanine, this CDR3 has 15 amino acids. Just the 45-base CDR3 DNA is kept, in frame starting at base 1. The rearrangement joined TRBV6-6 to TRBJ2-1, with TRBD2 matching 9 junction bases. The source material was PBMCs. This TCR derives from a girl aged 10 to 17 in good health and CMV-seropositive. The DNA sequence is given as TGTGCCAGCACCCAAATACTAGCGGGTTACAATGAGCAGTTCTTC. This yields the protein CASTQILAGYNEQFF.